The T cell receptor beta chain described here comes from a study of blood T cell repertoires in COVID-19. Study background: Donors in the United States, Italy and Spain gave samples during acute or convalescent COVID-19. In each case, the material was cDNA or gDNA derived from T cells, B-cell-depleted T cells, or PBMCs.

Study processing details: Nucleated cell number was recorded as an estimate derived from reference gene primer amplification. Profiling relied on immunoSEQ multiplex PCR, and the TCRdb table lists in-frame clones only, not all of them. D and trimming were read from the DNA, whereas the V and J calls and clone size are those reported in that table. The repertoire holds almost 40,000 clones, with roughly 85% as singletons. Germline lookup yields CDR1 SGHNT and CDR2 YYREEE (reference sequence). V was clipped by 0 bases and J by 1 base, with 11 bases between them. This CDR3 region has 15 residues. The chain couples TRBV5-4 to TRBJ2-7, with D perhaps matching TRBD2 (6 bases). The sample taken for sequencing was peripheral blood. This sequence originates from a man aged 60-69 years with acute or convalescent COVID-19. As DNA, the CDR3 is TGTGCCAGCAGCTTGGGCGGGATCGAATCCTACGAGCAGTACTTC. Encoded protein: CASSLGGIESYEQYF.